This TCR beta chain was identified in a study of control samples from healthy donors and cancer patients. Repertoires were generated with immunoSEQ multiplex PCR, while TCRdb's copy carries only in-frame clones and drops some. The sample contains about 54,000 clones, around 97% of which appear only once. Sequenced sample: blood. This sequence originates from a woman in her thirties in good health.

CDR3 residues: CASSLTGTGGTQYF. The CDR3 DNA sequence: TGTGCCAGCAGTTTAACCGGGACAGGCGGGACCCAGTACTTC. The chain carries TRBV27 and TRBJ2-5; 8 positions match TRBD1. Germline CDR1 and CDR2: MNHEY and SMNVEV (reference sequence). V trimming: 2 bases; J trimming: 7 bases; junction bases outside the gene matches: 6. There are 14 residues in the CDR3.